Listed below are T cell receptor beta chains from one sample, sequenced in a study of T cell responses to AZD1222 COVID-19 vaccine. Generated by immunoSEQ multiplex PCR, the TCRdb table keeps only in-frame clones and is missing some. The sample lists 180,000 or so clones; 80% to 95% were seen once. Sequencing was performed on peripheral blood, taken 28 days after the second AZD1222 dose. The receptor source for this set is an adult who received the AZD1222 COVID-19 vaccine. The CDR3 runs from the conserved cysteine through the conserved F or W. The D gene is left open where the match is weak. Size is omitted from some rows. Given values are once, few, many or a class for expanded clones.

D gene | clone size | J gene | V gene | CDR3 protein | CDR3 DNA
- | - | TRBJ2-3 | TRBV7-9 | CASSFDGTEKNTQYF | TGTGCCAGCAGCTTTGACGGGACGGAAAAAAATACGCAGTATTTT
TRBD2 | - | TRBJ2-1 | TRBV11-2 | CASSSGLARYNEQFF | TGTGCCAGCAGCTCGGGACTAGCGAGATACAATGAGCAGTTCTTC
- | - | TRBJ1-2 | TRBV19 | CASSIPGQSYGYTF | TGTGCCAGTAGTATACCCGGGCAGTCGTATGGCTACACCTTC
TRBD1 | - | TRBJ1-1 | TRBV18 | CASSPGTGGNTEAFF | TGTGCCAGCTCACCCGGGACAGGAGGAAACACTGAAGCTTTCTTT
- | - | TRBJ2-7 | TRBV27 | CASSPGGQRYEQYF | TGTGCCAGCAGTCCCGGAGGGCAGCGCTACGAGCAGTACTTC
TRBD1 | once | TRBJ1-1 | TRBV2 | CASRAQGWMTEAFF | TGTGCCAGCAGGGCACAGGGGTGGATGACTGAAGCTTTCTTT
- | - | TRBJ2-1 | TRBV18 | CASSLGQPGGYNEQFF | TGTGCCAGCTCACTTGGACAGCCTGGGGGCTACAATGAGCAGTTCTTC
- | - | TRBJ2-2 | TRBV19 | CASRPGRRNTGELFF | TGTGCCAGCCGGCCGGGCAGGAGGAACACCGGGGAGCTGTTTTTT
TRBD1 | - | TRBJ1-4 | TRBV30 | CAWKPGTGSEKLFF | TGTGCCTGGAAACCCGGGACAGGGAGTGAAAAACTGTTTTTT
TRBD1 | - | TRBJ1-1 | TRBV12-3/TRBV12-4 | CASRQGAKIEAFF | TGTGCCAGCAGGCAGGGGGCTAAAATTGAAGCTTTCTTT
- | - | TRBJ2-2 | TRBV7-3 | CASGGTANTGELFF | TGTGCCAGCGGCGGGACTGCTAACACCGGGGAGCTGTTTTTT
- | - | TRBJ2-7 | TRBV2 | CASSEWPLGGYEQYF | TGTGCCAGCAGTGAATGGCCCCTCGGGGGCTACGAGCAGTACTTC
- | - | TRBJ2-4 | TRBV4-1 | CASSAPYGGVKNIQYF | TGCGCCAGCAGCGCGCCGTATGGGGGTGTCAAAAACATTCAGTACTTC